This T cell receptor beta chain stems from a study of vaccination effects on CD4 cells after COVID-19. CDR3 length equals 14 residues. The V and J ends lost 8 bases and 0 bases respectively, with 9 bases between them. Per germline, CDR1 SGHKS and CDR2 YYEKEE (reference sequence). Before sequencing, viral peptide pools were used by the ViraFEST assay to expand antigen-specific CD4+ T cells. The culture ran for 9 to 11 days, and then CD4+ T cells were isolated. The person's infection with SARS-CoV-2, confirmed by PCR, took place between March and December 2020. Study-wide points: Following vaccination, convalescents' spike-reactive clones were mostly new ones induced by the vaccine. Marked clonal contraction of both clone types appeared late after vaccination.

Using immunoSEQ multiplex PCR, the repertoire was profiled, and TCRdb retains in-frame clones only, with some absent. Among 25,000 to 35,000 clones listed, under 85% were seen once. A note on this clone: Antigen unknown.

The sequence was collected from a human donor who had a prior SARS-CoV-2 infection. The sample was CD4+ T cells from PBMCs cultured with a peptide pool, taken before COVID-19 vaccination. This sequence joins TRBV5-5 and TRBJ2-6; D unclear. Here the CDR3 DNA reads TGTGCCAGTACGCCAGGCTCTGGGGCCAACGTCCTGACTTTC. It encodes CASTPGSGANVLTF.